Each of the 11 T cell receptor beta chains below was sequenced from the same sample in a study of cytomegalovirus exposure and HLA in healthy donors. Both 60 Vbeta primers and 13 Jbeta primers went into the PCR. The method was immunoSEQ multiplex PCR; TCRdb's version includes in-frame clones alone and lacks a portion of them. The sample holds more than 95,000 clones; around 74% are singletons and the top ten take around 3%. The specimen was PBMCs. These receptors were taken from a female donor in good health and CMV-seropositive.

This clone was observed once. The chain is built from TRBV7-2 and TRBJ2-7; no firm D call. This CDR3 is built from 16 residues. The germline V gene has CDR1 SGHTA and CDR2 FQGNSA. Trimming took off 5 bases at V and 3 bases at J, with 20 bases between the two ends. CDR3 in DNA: TGTGCCAGCAGCCACCTTCCTCAGGCAGGCAGCTACGAGCAGTACTTC. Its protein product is CASSHLPQAGSYEQYF.

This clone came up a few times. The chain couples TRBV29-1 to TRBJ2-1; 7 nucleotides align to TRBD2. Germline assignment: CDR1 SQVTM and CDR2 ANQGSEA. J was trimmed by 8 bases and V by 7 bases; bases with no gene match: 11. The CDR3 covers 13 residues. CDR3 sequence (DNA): TGCAGCGATTGGGACTACAAGATCCATGAGCAGTTCTTC. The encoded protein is CSDWDYKIHEQFF.

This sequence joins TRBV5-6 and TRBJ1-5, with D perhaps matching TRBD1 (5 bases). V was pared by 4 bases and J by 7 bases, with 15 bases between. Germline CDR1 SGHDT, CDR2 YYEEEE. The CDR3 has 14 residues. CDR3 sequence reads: CASSRGGVQQPQHF. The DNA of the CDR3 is TGTGCCAGCAGCCGGGGCGGGGTTCAACAGCCCCAGCATTTT.

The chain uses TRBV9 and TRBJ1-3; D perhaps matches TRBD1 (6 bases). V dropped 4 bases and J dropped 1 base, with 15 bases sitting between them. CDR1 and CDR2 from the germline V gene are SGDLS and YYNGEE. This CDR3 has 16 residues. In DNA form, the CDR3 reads TGTGCCAGCAGCCCTAGTGGGGGCAGGTCTGGAAACACCATATATTTT. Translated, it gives CASSPSGGRSGNTIYF.

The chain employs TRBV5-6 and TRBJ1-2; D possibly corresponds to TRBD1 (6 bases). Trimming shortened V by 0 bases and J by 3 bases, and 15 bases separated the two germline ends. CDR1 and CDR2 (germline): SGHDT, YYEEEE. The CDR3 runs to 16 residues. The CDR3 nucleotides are TGTGCCAGCAGCTTGGCCCGACCGACAGGAGACTATGGCTACACCTTC. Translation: CASSLARPTGDYGYTF. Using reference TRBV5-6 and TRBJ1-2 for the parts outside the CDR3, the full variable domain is DAGVTQSPTHLIKTRGQQVTLRCSPKSGHDTVSWYQQALGQGPQFIFQYYEEEERQRGNFPDRFSGHQFPNYSSELNVNALLLGDSALYLCASSLARPTGDYGYTFGSGTRLTVV.

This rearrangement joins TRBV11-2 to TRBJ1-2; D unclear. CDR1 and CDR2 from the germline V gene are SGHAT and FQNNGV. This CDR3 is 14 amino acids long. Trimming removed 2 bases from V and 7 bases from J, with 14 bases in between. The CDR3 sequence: CASSLLWGGLGYTF. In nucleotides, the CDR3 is TGTGCCAGCAGCTTACTCTGGGGAGGGCTTGGCTACACCTTC.

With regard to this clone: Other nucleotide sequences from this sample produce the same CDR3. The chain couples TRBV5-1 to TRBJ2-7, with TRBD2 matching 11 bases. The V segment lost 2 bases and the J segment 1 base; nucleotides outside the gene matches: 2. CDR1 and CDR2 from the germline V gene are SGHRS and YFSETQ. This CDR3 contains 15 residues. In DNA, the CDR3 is TGCGCCAGCAGCTTTGGGACTAGCGGTTCCTACGAGCAGTACTTC. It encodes CASSFGTSGSYEQYF.

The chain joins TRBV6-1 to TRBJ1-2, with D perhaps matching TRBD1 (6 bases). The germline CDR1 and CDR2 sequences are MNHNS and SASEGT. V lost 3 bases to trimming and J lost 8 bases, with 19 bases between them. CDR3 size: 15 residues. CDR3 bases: TGTGCCAGCAGTGATTTTAGGGTGAGAGGGGGAGGCTACACCTTC. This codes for CASSDFRVRGGGYTF.

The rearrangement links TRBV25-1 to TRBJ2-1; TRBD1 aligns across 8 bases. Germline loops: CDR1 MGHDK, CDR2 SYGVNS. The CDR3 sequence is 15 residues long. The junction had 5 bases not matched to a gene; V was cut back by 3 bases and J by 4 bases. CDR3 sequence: CASSDLGQDYNEQFF. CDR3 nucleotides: TGTGCCAGCAGTGACCTGGGACAGGATTACAATGAGCAGTTCTTC.

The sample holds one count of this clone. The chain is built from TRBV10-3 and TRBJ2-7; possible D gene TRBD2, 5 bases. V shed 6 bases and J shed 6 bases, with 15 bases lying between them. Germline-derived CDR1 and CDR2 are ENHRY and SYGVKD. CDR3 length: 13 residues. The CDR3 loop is CAIRTGRVGEQYF. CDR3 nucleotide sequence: TGTGCCATCAGGACGGGGAGAGTAGGCGAGCAGTACTTC.

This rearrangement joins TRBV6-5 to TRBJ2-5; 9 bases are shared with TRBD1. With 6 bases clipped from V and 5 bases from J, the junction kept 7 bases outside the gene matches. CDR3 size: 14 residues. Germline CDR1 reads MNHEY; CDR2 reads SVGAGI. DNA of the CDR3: TGTGCCAGCAGACCTACAGGGGGCTGGGAGACCCAGTACTTC. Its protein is CASRPTGGWETQYF.